The T cell receptor beta chain under discussion was sequenced for a study of cytomegalovirus exposure and HLA in healthy donors. Broader study findings: In a later analysis, TCR association rates varied by HLA locus: DRB1 most, HLA-C fewest. Presence/absence analysis assumed near-uniform sequencing depth across donors.

A multiplex PCR was run with 60 Vbeta primers and 13 Jbeta primers. Clones were read by immunoSEQ multiplex PCR, and TCRdb kept only the in-frame ones, dropping some. The sample shows around 130,000 clones, about 81% of them seen only once. The CDR3 covers 14 residues. V shed 0 bases, J shed 4 bases, and the junction held 3 bases outside the gene matches. Germline V gives CDR1 SGHRS, CDR2 YFSETQ. Comment on this clone: What it recognizes is unknown.

The gene calls are TRBV5-1 and TRBJ2-7; TRBD1 matches at 8 bases. This clonotype was obtained from a woman aged 40-49 years in good health and CMV-seropositive. Sample: PBMCs. CDR3 amino acids: CASSLGTGLYEQYF. DNA of the CDR3: TGCGCCAGCAGCTTGGGGACAGGGTTATACGAGCAGTACTTC.